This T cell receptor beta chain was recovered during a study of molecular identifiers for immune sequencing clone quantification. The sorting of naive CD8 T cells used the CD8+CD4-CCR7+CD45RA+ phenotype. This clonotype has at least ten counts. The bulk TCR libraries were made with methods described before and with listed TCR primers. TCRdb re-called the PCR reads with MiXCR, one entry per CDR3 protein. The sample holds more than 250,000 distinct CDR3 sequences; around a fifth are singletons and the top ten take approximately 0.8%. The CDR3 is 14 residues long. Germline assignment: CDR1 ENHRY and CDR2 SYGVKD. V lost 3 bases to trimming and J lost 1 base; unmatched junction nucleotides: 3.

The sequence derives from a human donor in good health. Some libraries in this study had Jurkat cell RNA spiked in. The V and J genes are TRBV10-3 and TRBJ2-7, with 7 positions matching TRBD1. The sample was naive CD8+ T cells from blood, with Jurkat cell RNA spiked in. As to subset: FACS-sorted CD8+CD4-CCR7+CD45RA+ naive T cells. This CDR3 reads CAISEGTASYEQYF. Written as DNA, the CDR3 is TGTGCCATCAGTGAAGGGACAGCTTCCTACGAGCAGTACTTC.